The T cell receptor (beta chain) under discussion was sequenced for a study of PD-1 blockade in classical Hodgkin lymphoma (dated by TCRdb to the early 2020s). Regarding the study in general: Nivolumab dosing was 3 mg/kg intravenously every 2 weeks, continuing until either disease progression or unacceptable toxicity. The study used TCR beta sequencing and CyTOF to define a peripheral blood immune signature of response to PD-1 blockade in classical Hodgkin lymphoma.

The Qiagen DNeasy kit was used to extract genomic DNA from unsorted PBMCs and from the negatively selected CD4+ and CD8+ fractions. TCR beta CDR3 regions were amplified by immunoSEQ multiplex PCR using primers annealing to V and J segments. A synthetic immune receptor repertoire was used to minimize amplification bias, and remaining bias was computationally removed after sequencing. Per the authors' processing: Repertoire diversity was quantified as the Shannon entropy index using custom Python scripts. Unsorted, CD4+ and CD8+ repertoires were analyzed separately, except in combined analyses where CD4+ and CD8+ sequences were merged in silico. Clonal expansion was defined as a frequency increase of at least 2-fold after treatment compared with C1D1, and clones undetected at baseline were assigned a pseudocount of 0.5. Singleton clones were defined as clones with 0 or 1 copy at C1D1, and non-singleton clones were defined as clones with 2 or more copies. Clones expanded in unsorted samples were labelled as CD4+, CD8+ or unknown by matching protein sequences in sorted samples from the same patient. Diversity changes from C1D1 to C4D1 were tested in paired samples using Wilcoxon tests. TCRdb carries this immuneACCESS record with in-frame sequences only. Its versions omit some clonotypes, under half of them owing to an unresolved V gene in the studies checked, with the rest unexplained. V and J calls and clone size come straight from that table; D and trimming were deduced from the DNA. A total of tens of thousands of clones appear in this sample, roughly 90% of them only once. Together, the top ten hold roughly 21% of the sample.

Beyond this particular receptor, the publication reports: A significant rise by C4D1 was seen in CD4+ but not CD8+ TCR diversity (p=0.0027 vs p=0.16), with the rise being most apparent in complete responders (p=0.02). Patients starting nivolumab less than 1 year after ASCT had lower diversity and were excluded from later analyses to avoid confounding by immune reconstitution. Baseline TCR diversity was reported to be lower in newly diagnosed patients than in healthy donors and to be lower still in relapsed/refractory patients. Only a single clinical trial cohort was studied, and what caused the repertoire differences, possibly disease activity or prior therapy, remained undefined. Trial patients with a complete response had baseline diversity similar to that of newly diagnosed patients, while partial responders and progressors had significantly lower diversity.

To note about this clone: Its specific antigen is unknown. No base qualities exist here, and no much larger clone lies one base off it.

Per the germline V gene, SGHAT is the CDR1 and FQNNGV is the CDR2. V loses 4 bases at its end and J loses 3 bases; junction bases beyond the gene matches: 9. The CDR3 has 17 amino acids, counting the end cysteine and phenylalanine. The entry retains the CDR3 DNA only, 51 bases that are in frame from base 1. Interpreted using the paper, the time point label stands for: cycle 1 day 1 (C1D1), immediately before nivolumab initiation. All trial patients had relapsed after autologous stem cell transplantation, with cohorts A, B and C differing in prior brentuximab vedotin exposure. The trial cohort was composed of approximately 56 patients with relapsed/refractory classical Hodgkin lymphoma, for whom complete response, partial response or progressive disease was recorded as best overall response. Single-agent nivolumab was administered to trial patients in the multi-cohort phase II CheckMate 205 trial. An independent review committee assessed best overall response using the 2007 International Working Group response criteria. Trial PBMCs were collected immediately before nivolumab initiation (C1D1) and during therapy at cycle 2 day 1 and cycle 4 day 1. Peripheral blood was collected in 8 mL Vacutainer Cell Preparation Tubes, from which PBMCs were isolated by centrifugation and then cryopreserved.

The source was peripheral blood mononuclear cells (PBMCs), collected at baseline. The sequence is built from TRBV11-2 and TRBJ1-3; the central 10 bases match TRBD1. The sequence was obtained from a human donor with classical Hodgkin lymphoma. The nucleotides are TGTGCCAGCAGCTCTGGACAGGGGGGCCCTCGTGGAAACACCATATATTTT. Its coded protein is CASSSGQGGPRGNTIYF.